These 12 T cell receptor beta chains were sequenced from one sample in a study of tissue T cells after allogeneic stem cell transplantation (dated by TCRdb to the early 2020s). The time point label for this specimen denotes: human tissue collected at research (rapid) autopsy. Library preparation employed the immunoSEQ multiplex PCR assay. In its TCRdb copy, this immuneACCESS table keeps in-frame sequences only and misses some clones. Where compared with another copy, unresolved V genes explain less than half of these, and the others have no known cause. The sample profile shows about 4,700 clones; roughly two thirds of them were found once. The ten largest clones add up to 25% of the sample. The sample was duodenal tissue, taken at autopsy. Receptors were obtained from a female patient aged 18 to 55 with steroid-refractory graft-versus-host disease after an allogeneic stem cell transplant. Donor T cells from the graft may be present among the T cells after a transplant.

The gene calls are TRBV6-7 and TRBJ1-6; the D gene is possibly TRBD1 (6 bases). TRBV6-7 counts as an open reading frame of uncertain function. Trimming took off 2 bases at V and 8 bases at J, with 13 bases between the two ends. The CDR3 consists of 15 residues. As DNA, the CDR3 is TGTGCCAGCAGTTACCTATACAGGGAACATTCACCCCTCCACTTT. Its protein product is CASSYLYREHSPLHF.

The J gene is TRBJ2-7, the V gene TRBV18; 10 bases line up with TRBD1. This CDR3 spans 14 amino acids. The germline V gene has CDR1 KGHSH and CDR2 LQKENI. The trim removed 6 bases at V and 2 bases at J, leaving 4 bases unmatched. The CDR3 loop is CASSPGQGTYEQYF. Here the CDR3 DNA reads TGTGCCAGCTCCCCGGGACAGGGGACCTACGAGCAGTACTTC.

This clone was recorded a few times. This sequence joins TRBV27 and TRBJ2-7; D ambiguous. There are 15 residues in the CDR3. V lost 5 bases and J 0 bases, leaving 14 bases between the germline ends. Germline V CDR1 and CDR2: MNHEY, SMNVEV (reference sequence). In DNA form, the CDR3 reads TGTGCCAGCAGTCCTCGGGCTCGGAGCTCCTACGAGCAGTACTTC. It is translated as CASSPRARSSYEQYF.

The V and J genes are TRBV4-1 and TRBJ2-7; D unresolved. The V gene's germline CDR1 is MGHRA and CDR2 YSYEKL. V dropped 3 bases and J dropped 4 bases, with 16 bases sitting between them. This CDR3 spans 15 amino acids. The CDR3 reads CASSQAWGQTYEQYF. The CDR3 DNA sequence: TGCGCCAGCAGCCAGGCCTGGGGTCAAACGTACGAGCAGTACTTC.

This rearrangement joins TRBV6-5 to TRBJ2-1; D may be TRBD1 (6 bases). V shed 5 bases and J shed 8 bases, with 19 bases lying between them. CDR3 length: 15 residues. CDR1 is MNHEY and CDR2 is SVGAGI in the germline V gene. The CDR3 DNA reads TGTGCCAGCAGTACCCTACCGAAGGGGGTCGATGAGCAGTTCTTC. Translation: CASSTLPKGVDEQFF.

The CDR3 loop reads CASSPSVGQGDSPLHF. CDR3 bases: TGTGCCAGCAGCCCCAGTGTAGGGCAGGGGGACTCACCCCTCCACTTT. This chain uses TRBV21-1 with TRBJ1-6; the table's D call, TRBD1, has no DNA check behind it. TRBV21-1 is deemed a pseudogene. There are 16 residues in the CDR3.

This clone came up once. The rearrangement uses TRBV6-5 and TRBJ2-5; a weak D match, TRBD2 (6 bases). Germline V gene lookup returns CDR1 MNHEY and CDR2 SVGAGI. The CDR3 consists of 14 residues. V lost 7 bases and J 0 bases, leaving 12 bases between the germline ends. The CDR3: CASKLRGYQETQYF. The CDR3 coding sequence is TGTGCCAGCAAGCTACGGGGGTACCAAGAGACCCAGTACTTC.

CDR3 nucleotides: TGTGCCAGCAGTTGGTCCTCTAGCGGGAGGGTCTACGAGCAGTACTTC. Translation: CASSWSSSGRVYEQYF. The rearrangement joins TRBV6-5 to TRBJ2-7, with 12 bases aligning to TRBD2. V lost 4 bases, J lost 3 bases, and 7 bases stayed unmatched. Germline assignment: CDR1 MNHEY and CDR2 SVGAGI. The CDR3 has 16 residues.

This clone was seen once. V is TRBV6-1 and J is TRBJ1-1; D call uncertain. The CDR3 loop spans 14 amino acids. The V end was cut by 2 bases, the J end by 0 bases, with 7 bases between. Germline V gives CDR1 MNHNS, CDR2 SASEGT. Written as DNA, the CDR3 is TGTGCCAGCAGTGAATGGGCGATGAACACTGAAGCTTTCTTT. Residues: CASSEWAMNTEAFF.

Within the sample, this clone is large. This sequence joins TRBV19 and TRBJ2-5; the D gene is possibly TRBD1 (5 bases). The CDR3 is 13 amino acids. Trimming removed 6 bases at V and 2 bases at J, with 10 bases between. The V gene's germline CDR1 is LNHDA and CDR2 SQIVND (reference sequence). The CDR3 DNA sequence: TGTGCCAGTAGGTCAGACAGACAAGAGACCCAGTACTTC. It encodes CASRSDRQETQYF.

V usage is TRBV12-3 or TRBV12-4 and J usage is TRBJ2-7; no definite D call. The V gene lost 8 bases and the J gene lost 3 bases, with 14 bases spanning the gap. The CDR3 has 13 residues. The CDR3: CASSHSVYYEQYF. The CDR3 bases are TGTGCCAGCTCACACTCGGTCTACTACGAGCAGTACTTC.

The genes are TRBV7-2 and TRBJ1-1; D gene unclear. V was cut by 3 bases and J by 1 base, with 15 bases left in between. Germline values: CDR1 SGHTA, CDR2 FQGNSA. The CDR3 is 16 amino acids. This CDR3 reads CASSFIKWLENTEAFF. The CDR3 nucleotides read TGTGCCAGCAGCTTCATCAAGTGGTTGGAGAACACTGAAGCTTTCTTT.